This T cell receptor (beta chain) derives from a study of shared clonotypes between healthy human individuals. Turning to the study itself: Each donor had three CD4 naive, three CD4 memory, two CD8 naive and one CD8 memory plate.

A note on this clone: Other DNA sequences within the sample encode an identical CDR3.

The CD4+ fraction was divided into a CD45RA+ naive subset and a CD45RA-negative memory subset. The CDR3 extends over 13 amino acids. From germline, CDR1 is SGHRS and CDR2 YFSETQ. V shed 2 bases and J shed 3 bases, with 8 bases lying between them. Deep-level running was used for the assay. The protocol was immunoSEQ multiplex PCR, while the TCRdb copy is restricted to in-frame clones and leaves out a portion. The sample shows more than 1,200,000 clones, about 98.5% of them seen only once. Sequencing was carried out using naive CD4+ T cells sorted from blood. Specified subset: CD45RA+ positively selected. This chain links TRBV5-1 with TRBJ1-1; D is uncertain. This TCR was sampled from a man aged 30 to 39 in good health. The CDR3 protein is CASSLGSDTEAFF. The CDR3 DNA is TGCGCCAGCAGCTTAGGCTCCGACACTGAAGCTTTCTTT.